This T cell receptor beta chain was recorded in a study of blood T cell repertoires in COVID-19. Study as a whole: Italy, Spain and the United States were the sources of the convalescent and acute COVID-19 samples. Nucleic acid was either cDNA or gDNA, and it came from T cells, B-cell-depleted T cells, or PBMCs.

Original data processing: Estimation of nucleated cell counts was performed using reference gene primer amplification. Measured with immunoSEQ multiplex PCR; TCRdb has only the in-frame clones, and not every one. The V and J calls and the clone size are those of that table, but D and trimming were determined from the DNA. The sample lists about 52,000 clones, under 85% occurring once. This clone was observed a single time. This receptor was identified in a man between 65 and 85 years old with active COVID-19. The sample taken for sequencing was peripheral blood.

The CDR3 is CASSQAWRGADTQYF. The DNA of the CDR3 is TGTGCCAGCAGCCAAGCGTGGCGTGGAGCAGATACGCAGTATTTT. This chain connects TRBV3-1 (or the pseudogene TRBV3-2) to TRBJ2-3; D is undetermined. Germline values: CDR1 LGHDT, CDR2 YNNKEL (reference sequence). Trimming took 1 base from V and 4 from J, leaving 12 bases between them. The CDR3 loop spans 15 amino acids.